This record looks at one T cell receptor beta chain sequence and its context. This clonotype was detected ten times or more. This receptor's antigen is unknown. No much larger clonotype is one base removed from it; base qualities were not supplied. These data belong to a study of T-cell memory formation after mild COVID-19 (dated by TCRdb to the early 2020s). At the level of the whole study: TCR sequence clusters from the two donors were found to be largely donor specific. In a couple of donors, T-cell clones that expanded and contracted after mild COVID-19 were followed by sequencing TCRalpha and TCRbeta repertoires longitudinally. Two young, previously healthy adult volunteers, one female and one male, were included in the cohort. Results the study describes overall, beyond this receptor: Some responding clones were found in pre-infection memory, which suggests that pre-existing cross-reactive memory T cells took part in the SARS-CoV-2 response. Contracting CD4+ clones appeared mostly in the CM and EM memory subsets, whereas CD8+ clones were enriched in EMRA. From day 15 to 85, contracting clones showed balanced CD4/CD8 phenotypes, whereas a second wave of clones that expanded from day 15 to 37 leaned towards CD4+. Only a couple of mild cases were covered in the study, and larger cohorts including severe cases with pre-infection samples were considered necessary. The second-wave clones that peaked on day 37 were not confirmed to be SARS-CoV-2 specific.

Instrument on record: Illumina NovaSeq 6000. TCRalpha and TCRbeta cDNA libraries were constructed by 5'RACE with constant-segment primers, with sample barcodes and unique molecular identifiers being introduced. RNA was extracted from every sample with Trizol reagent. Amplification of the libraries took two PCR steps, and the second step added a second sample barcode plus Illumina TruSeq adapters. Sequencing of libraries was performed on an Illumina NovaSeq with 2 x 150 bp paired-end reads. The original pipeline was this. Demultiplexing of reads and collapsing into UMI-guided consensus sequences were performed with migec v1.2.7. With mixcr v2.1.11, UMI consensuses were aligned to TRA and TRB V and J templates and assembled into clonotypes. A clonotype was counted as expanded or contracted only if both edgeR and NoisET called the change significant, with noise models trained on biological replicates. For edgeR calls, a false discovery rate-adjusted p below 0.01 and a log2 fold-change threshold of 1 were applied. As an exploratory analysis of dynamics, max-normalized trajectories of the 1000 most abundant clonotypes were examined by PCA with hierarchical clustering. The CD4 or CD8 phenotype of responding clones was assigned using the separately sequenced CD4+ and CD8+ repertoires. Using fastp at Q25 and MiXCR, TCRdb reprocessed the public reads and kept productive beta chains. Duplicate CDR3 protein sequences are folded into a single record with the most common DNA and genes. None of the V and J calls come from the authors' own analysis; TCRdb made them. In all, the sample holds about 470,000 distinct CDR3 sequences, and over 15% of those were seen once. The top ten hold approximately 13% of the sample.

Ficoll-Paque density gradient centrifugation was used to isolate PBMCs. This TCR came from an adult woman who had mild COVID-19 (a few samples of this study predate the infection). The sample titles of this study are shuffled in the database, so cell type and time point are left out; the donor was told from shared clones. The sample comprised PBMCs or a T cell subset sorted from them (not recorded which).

The nucleotide sequence reads as follows: TGCGCCAGCAGCCCTGCCGGCACTGAAGCTTTCTTT. Protein translation: CASSPAGTEAFF. The chain joins TRBV5-1 to TRBJ1-1; the D gene is unclear. From a lookup of the germline V gene, CDR1 and CDR2 are SGHRS and YFSETQ. From the cysteine through the phenylalanine, the CDR3 covers 12 amino acids. Just CDR3 DNA is preserved here, 36 bases in frame from base 1. At the junction V is shortened by 4 bases and J by 4 bases, with 8 bases in between.